Presented here are 20 T cell receptor beta chains from one specimen sequenced in a study of cytomegalovirus exposure and HLA in healthy donors. This PCR relied on a set of 60 Vbeta primers and 13 Jbeta primers. TCRdb's copy holds only in-frame clones and misses some; the assay was immunoSEQ multiplex PCR. The data show around 160,000 clones, around 85% seen once. The sample was PBMCs. The origin of the receptors is a human donor in good health.

This sequence joins TRBV2 and TRBJ2-7, with D possibly TRBD2 on 5 matching bases. The ends were cut back, 4 bases at V and 2 bases at J, with 9 bases in the middle. From germline, CDR1 is SNHLY and CDR2 FYNNEI. The CDR3 is 13 amino acids. The CDR3 region has the DNA TGTGCCAGCAGTGCGGCGCGGGCCTACGAGCAGTACTTC. It encodes CASSAARAYEQYF.

The V call is TRBV2, the J call TRBJ1-2, with D perhaps TRBD1 (5 bases). This CDR3 contains 11 residues. Per germline, CDR1 SNHLY and CDR2 FYNNEI. Trimming shortened V by 8 bases and J by 9 bases, and 13 bases separated the two germline ends. In DNA, the CDR3 is TGTGCCAGCGGGACTGAACGTAGCTACACCTTC. It specifies CASGTERSYTF.

V and J are TRBV14 and TRBJ2-1; the match to TRBD2 covers 7 bases. CDR3 length: 13 amino acids. Germline V gives CDR1 SGHDN, CDR2 FVKESK. The DNA of the CDR3 is TGTTCCTCCACCCCGAGACTAGCAGGCGAGCAGTTCTTC. This translates into CSSTPRLAGEQFF.

This chain uses TRBV5-1 with TRBJ1-1, with D possibly TRBD1 on 6 matching bases. This CDR3 contains 14 residues. The germline V and J ends were trimmed by 3 bases and 0 bases, with 9 bases remaining between them. Germline V lookup: CDR1 SGHRS, CDR2 YFSETQ. The DNA of the CDR3 is TGCGCCAGCAGCTCCGGGACAATGAACACTGAAGCTTTCTTT. Translating it yields CASSSGTMNTEAFF.

The V call is TRBV18, the J call TRBJ2-3; TRBD2 might be the D (6 bases). V was trimmed by 3 bases and J by 5 bases, leaving 12 bases between them. In germline, CDR1 is KGHSH, CDR2 LQKENI. The CDR3 is made up of 14 amino acids. This chain's CDR3 is CASSPRGGVDTQYF. In DNA, the CDR3 is TGTGCCAGCTCACCCCGGGGAGGTGTAGATACGCAGTATTTT.

This sequence joins TRBV4-3 and TRBJ1-3; 8 nucleotides match TRBD1. CDR3 length: 16 residues. CDR1 and CDR2 from the germline V gene are LGHNA and YSLEER. J was trimmed by 2 bases and V by 0 bases; bases with no gene match: 3. The CDR3, as DNA: TGCGCCAGCAGCCAAGATCCGGACAGGGCTGGAAACACCATATATTTT. Translated, it gives CASSQDPDRAGNTIYF.

The chain combines TRBV11-2 with TRBJ2-5; no clear D. This CDR3 has 14 residues. CDR1 is SGHAT and CDR2 is FQNNGV in the germline V gene. V was trimmed by 2 bases and J by 1 base, leaving 8 bases between them. CDR3 residues: CASSLSLSQETQYF. Written as DNA, the CDR3 is TGTGCCAGCAGCTTATCCTTGTCCCAAGAGACCCAGTACTTC.

This rearrangement joins TRBV6-5 to TRBJ2-1; 7 bases match TRBD1. The germline V gene encodes CDR1 MNHEY and CDR2 SVGAGI. The CDR3 totals 13 residues. The V and J ends lost 5 bases and 12 bases, in that order; junction bases with no gene match: 10. The DNA for the CDR3 is TGTGCCAGCAGTGACGACAGGGTTTTATCGCAGTTCTTC. Protein: CASSDDRVLSQFF.

This chain uses TRBV11-2 with TRBJ2-7, with a possible D match to TRBD1 (6 bases). Germline assignment: CDR1 SGHAT and CDR2 FQNNGV. Trimming left V 2 bases short and J 3 bases short, with 14 bases between. CDR3 size: 15 residues. The CDR3 reads CASSLRGGRGYEQYF. The CDR3 DNA reads TGTGCCAGCAGCTTAAGGGGCGGCAGGGGCTACGAGCAGTACTTC.

The rearrangement links TRBV27 to TRBJ1-2; 8 nucleotides match TRBD1. V dropped 7 bases and J dropped 0; count of bases not matched to a gene: 4. The CDR3 loop spans 14 amino acids. The germline V gene has CDR1 MNHEY and CDR2 SMNVEV (reference sequence). CDR3 region: CASKGTGSNYGYTF. The CDR3 DNA follows: TGTGCCAGCAAGGGGACAGGCTCTAACTATGGCTACACCTTC.

This chain uses TRBV27 with TRBJ2-7, with 7 bases lining up with TRBD2. J gave up 3 bases and V 10 bases, and 12 bases lay outside the gene matches. The CDR3 is 14 residues long. Germline V gives CDR1 MNHEY, CDR2 SMNVEV (reference sequence). CDR3 loop: CATAGVGGYYEQYF. CDR3 nucleotide sequence: TGTGCCACCGCCGGGGTGGGGGGGTACTACGAGCAGTACTTC.

The chain combines TRBV6-5 with TRBJ1-4; D not certain. V lost 7 bases and J lost 3, with 9 bases in between. This CDR3 comprises 13 residues. CDR1 and CDR2 (germline): MNHEY, SVGAGI. This CDR3 is CASTSVANEKLFF. The DNA for the CDR3 is TGTGCCAGCACTTCGGTGGCTAATGAAAAACTGTTTTTT.

The gene calls are TRBV7-9 and TRBJ2-7, with TRBD2 matching 8 bases. CDR1 and CDR2 (germline): SEHNR, FQNEAQ (reference sequence). This CDR3 contains 14 residues. The V and J ends lost 4 bases and 2 bases, in that order; junction bases with no gene match: 4. CDR3 sequence (DNA): TGTGCCAGCAGCTCAACTAGCGGACCCTACGAGCAGTACTTC. It is translated as CASSSTSGPYEQYF.

This clone came up a few times. V gene TRBV4-2 combines with J gene TRBJ2-7; D is possibly TRBD2 (6 bases). The germline V gene encodes CDR1 LGHNA and CDR2 YNFKEQ. This CDR3 comprises 16 residues. Trimming stripped 0 bases from V and 0 bases from J, with 12 bases between. The CDR3 sequence: CASSQDFRGYSYEQYF. The CDR3 DNA is TGTGCCAGCAGCCAAGATTTCCGGGGGTACTCCTACGAGCAGTACTTC.

This rearrangement joins TRBV19 to TRBJ1-2; D is possibly TRBD1 (5 bases). CDR3 length: 13 residues. V was cut by 10 bases and J by 5 bases, with 17 bases left in between. Germline V lookup: CDR1 LNHDA, CDR2 SQIVND (reference sequence). This chain's CDR3 is CATRTPLGYGYTF. The CDR3 coding sequence is TGTGCCACCCGGACACCGTTAGGGTATGGCTACACCTTC.

This chain connects TRBV25-1 to TRBJ1-6; no reliable D call. CDR3 length equals 15 residues. Deletions cut 4 bases from V and 9 bases from J, with 16 bases between. From germline, CDR1 is MGHDK and CDR2 SYGVNS. CDR3 nucleotides: TGTGCCAGCAGTGGTCAAGAGGGCTGGGGTTCACCCCTCCACTTT. Its protein product is CASSGQEGWGSPLHF.

The CDR3 is CASTRGPSYEQYF. The CDR3 DNA reads TGTGCCAGCACCCGGGGTCCATCCTACGAGCAGTACTTC. The genes are TRBV14 and TRBJ2-7; D may be TRBD2 (5 bases). This CDR3 comprises 13 residues. Germline V gene lookup returns CDR1 SGHDN and CDR2 FVKESK. The V end lost 7 bases, the J end lost 1 base, and 11 bases lay between the germline ends.

The V gene is TRBV5-1, the J gene TRBJ2-3, with TRBD2 matching over 9 bases. Per the germline V gene, CDR1 is SGHRS and CDR2 is YFSETQ. Trimming cost V 0 bases and J 0 bases; bases outside gene matches: 2. The CDR3 sequence is 16 residues long. For the CDR3, the DNA is TGCGCCAGCAGCTTGGCCCTAGCGGGGAGCACAGATACGCAGTATTTT. It translates to CASSLALAGSTDTQYF.

Here the CDR3 reads CSAAASRGAFF. DNA of the CDR3: TGCAGTGCCGCGGCAAGTCGAGGAGCTTTCTTT. J is TRBJ1-1 and V is TRBV20-1; the D is unclear. Germline loops: CDR1 DFQATT, CDR2 SNEGSKA (reference sequence). With 6 bases removed from V and 10 bases from J, the gap between germline ends came to 15 bases. This CDR3 has 11 residues.

The chain joins TRBV6-6 to TRBJ2-7; D unclear. Germline-derived CDR1 and CDR2 are MNHNY and SVGAGI (reference sequence). This CDR3 contains 15 residues. Trimming pared 6 bases from V and 7 bases from J, leaving 22 bases between. The CDR3 sequence is CASSPYKSQYGEQYF. DNA for the CDR3: TGTGCCAGCAGCCCCTATAAATCTCAATACGGTGAGCAGTACTTC.